A single sample is the source of the 5 T cell receptor beta chains below, sequenced in a study of cytomegalovirus exposure and HLA in healthy donors. A multiplex PCR was run with 60 Vbeta primers and 13 Jbeta primers. Only in-frame clones appear in the TCRdb table, and some are missing; sequencing was by immunoSEQ multiplex PCR. The table lists roughly 80,000 clones, around 62% of them singletons. The material sequenced was PBMCs. These receptors were obtained from a male donor in good health and CMV-seropositive.

This chain uses TRBV9 with TRBJ2-1; 15 bases align to TRBD2. Germline V gene lookup returns CDR1 SGDLS and CDR2 YYNGEE. The CDR3 length is 16 residues. The V segment lost 3 bases and the J segment 8 bases; nucleotides outside the gene matches: 6. CDR3 loop: CASSGTSGGARDEQFF. The CDR3, as DNA: TGTGCCAGCAGCGGGACTAGCGGGGGGGCCCGGGATGAGCAGTTCTTC.

This chain joins TRBV30 and TRBJ1-5; 10 nucleotides agree with TRBD1. The J segment lost 7 bases and the V segment lost 5 bases, leaving 11 bases of the junction unmatched. Per the germline V gene, CDR1 is GTSNPN and CDR2 is SVGIG (reference sequence). The CDR3 is 15 amino acids. CDR3 sequence: CAWQTGTGDAQPQHF. The CDR3 DNA reads as TGTGCCTGGCAAACCGGGACAGGGGATGCGCAGCCCCAGCATTTT.

This clone came up a few times. V gene TRBV28 combines with J gene TRBJ1-1; D gene uncertain. Trimming removed 5 bases from V and 3 bases from J, with 13 bases in between. Germline lookup yields CDR1 MDHEN and CDR2 SYDVKM. There are 14 residues in the CDR3. CDR3 nucleotides: TGTGCCAGCAGTCGGGGTGGACGTTACACTGAAGCTTTCTTT. This encodes CASSRGGRYTEAFF.

CDR3 DNA sequence: TGTGCCAGCAGCCAAGTCCCCTTGGCAACTGAAGCTTTCTTT. It is translated as CASSQVPLATEAFF. The chain couples TRBV6-5 to TRBJ1-1, with D hard to call. The CDR3 runs to 14 residues. Trimming took off 6 bases at V and 5 bases at J, with 16 bases between the two ends. From germline, CDR1 is MNHEY and CDR2 SVGAGI.

This clone has a handful of counts. J is TRBJ2-6 and V is TRBV19; D not resolved. The CDR3 has 12 residues. From germline, CDR1 is LNHDA and CDR2 SQIVND (reference sequence). V lost 7 bases to trimming and J lost 2 bases, with 3 bases between them. The CDR3: CASTTGANVLTF. In DNA form, the CDR3 reads TGTGCCAGTACCACTGGGGCCAACGTCCTGACTTTC.